This section outlines one T cell receptor beta chain sequence together with its context. At one boundary the junction diverges from the germline segment, which might be a read error. This sample was taken from a study of blood T cell repertoires in COVID-19. Turning to the study itself: PBMCs, B-cell-depleted T cells, or T cells provided the cDNA or gDNA that made up the material.

The CDR3 runs 11 residues. The V gene's germline CDR1 is SGHAT and CDR2 FQNNGV. Authors' methods: Reference gene primer amplification gave estimated nucleated cell counts. The data were produced by immunoSEQ multiplex PCR, yet TCRdb's version contains in-frame clones alone and is incomplete. V, J and clone size are those of that table, while D and trimming were read from the DNA. The data contain around 220,000 clones, roughly 80% of them singletons. The sequenced material came from peripheral blood. This sequence was found in an elderly woman with acute or convalescent COVID-19. The chain joins TRBV11-2 to TRBJ2-7, with 8 bases matching TRBD2. CDR3 nucleotide sequence: TGTGCCAGCAGCGTACTAGCGGACCATTGGTGG. It translates to CASSVLADHWW. The variable domain in full, with the rest retrieved from reference TRBV11-2 and TRBJ2-7, is EAGVAQSPRYKIIEKRQSVAFWCNPISGHATLYWYQQILGQGPKLLIQFQNNGVVDDSQLPKDRFSAERLKGVDSTLKIQPAKLEDSAVYLCASSVLADHWWGPGTRLTVT.